This T cell receptor (beta chain) was observed in a study of T cell responses to AZD1222 COVID-19 vaccine. Findings and limits, study-wide: At baseline, just six or seven AZD1222 recipients tested seropositive. Donors were chiefly white British, with a greater number of females, and clonal diversity was perhaps underestimated.

Comments on this clone: Its antigen is undetermined.

From germline, CDR1 is SGDLS and CDR2 YYNGEE. The CDR3 length is 17 residues. Unmatched junction bases numbered 11, after V lost 4 bases and J lost 1 base. This table comes from immunoSEQ multiplex PCR, and its TCRdb copy is limited to in-frame clones, with some not included. The sample consists of 120,000 to 150,000 clones, 90% to 95% of them appearing once. The clonotype originates from an adult in good health. Sequenced material: peripheral blood, taken on day 0 of AZD1222 vaccination. This rearrangement joins TRBV9 to TRBJ2-1, with 7 bases aligning to TRBD2. In nucleotides, the CDR3 is TGTGCCAGCAGCCCTTTTTCTAGCGGAGCATCCTACAATGAGCAGTTCTTC. This sequence encodes CASSPFSSGASYNEQFF.